The 13 T cell receptor beta chains listed next were all sequenced from one sample in a study of blood T cell repertoires in COVID-19. TCRdb's copy holds only in-frame clones and misses some; the assay was immunoSEQ multiplex PCR. The sample shows some 400,000 clones, about 87% of them seen only once. The sample consisted of peripheral blood. The receptors originated from a woman aged 25 to 39 with COVID-19, enrolled during active disease.

V usage is TRBV5-1 and J usage is TRBJ2-3; TRBD2 is a possible D gene (6 bases). Germline V CDR1 and CDR2: SGHRS, YFSETQ. Trimming pared 4 bases from V and 0 bases from J, leaving 12 bases between. The CDR3 length is 15 residues. The CDR3 here is CASSPGVTSTDTQYF. In DNA form, the CDR3 reads TGCGCCAGCAGCCCGGGGGTTACAAGCACAGATACGCAGTATTTT.

The V and J genes are TRBV13 and TRBJ2-1; D is unclear. The CDR3 covers 11 residues. Trimming took off 3 bases at V and 10 bases at J, with 7 bases between the two ends. Germline assignment: CDR1 PRHDT and CDR2 FYEKMQ (reference sequence). Here the CDR3 DNA reads TGTGCCAGCAGCTTGGCCGGGGAGCAGTTCTTC. Its translation: CASSLAGEQFF.

V usage is TRBV5-1 and J usage is TRBJ1-1; possible D gene TRBD1, 5 bases. CDR1 is SGHRS, CDR2 YFSETQ, per germline. The CDR3 covers 14 residues. The V gene lost 0 bases and the J gene lost 1 base, with 7 bases spanning the gap. In DNA, the CDR3 is TGCGCCAGCAGCTTGGCAGGGTCGAACACTGAAGCTTTCTTT. Its protein product is CASSLAGSNTEAFF.

This chain links TRBV6-5 with TRBJ2-2, with 10 bases identical to TRBD2. In germline, CDR1 is MNHEY, CDR2 SVGAGI. Trimming removed 7 bases from V and 8 bases from J; junction bases left unmatched: 7. The CDR3 totals 14 residues. The CDR3 DNA follows: TGTGCCAGCAACCCCCTAGCGGGAGAAGGGGAGCTGTTTTTT. Translated, it gives CASNPLAGEGELFF.

This clone was observed a handful of times. CDR3 residues: CASSGYRDTDTQYF. DNA for the CDR3: TGTGCCAGCAGTGGGTACCGGGACACCGATACGCAGTATTTT. The rearrangement joins TRBV25-1 to TRBJ2-3; D may be TRBD1 (6 bases). The V and J ends lost 4 bases and 6 bases respectively, with 14 bases between them. The CDR3 loop spans 14 amino acids. CDR1 is MGHDK, CDR2 SYGVNS, per germline.

The chain uses TRBV5-6 and TRBJ2-5; 7 nucleotides match TRBD1. Losses at the gene ends were 4 bases for V and 1 base for J; bases not matched to a gene: 7. Germline V gives CDR1 SGHDT, CDR2 YYEEEE. The CDR3 has 15 amino acids. CDR3 residues: CASSPPRTGQETQYF. CDR3 DNA sequence: TGTGCCAGCAGCCCCCCCCGGACAGGCCAAGAGACCCAGTACTTC.

The CDR3 sequence: CASSVGTSGTYNEQFF. The CDR3 coding sequence is TGTGCCAGCAGCGTAGGGACTAGCGGAACCTACAATGAGCAGTTCTTC. The chain employs TRBV9 and TRBJ2-1, with TRBD2 matching 10 bases. The CDR3 consists of 16 residues. Germline V gene sequence: CDR1 SGDLS, CDR2 YYNGEE. V lost 0 bases to trimming and J lost 2 bases; unmatched junction nucleotides: 2.

This clone was counted once. CDR3 loop: CASSYLGGAGYGYTF. In nucleotides, the CDR3 is TGTGCCAGCAGTTACTTAGGGGGCGCGGGCTATGGCTACACCTTC. V and J are TRBV6-5 and TRBJ1-2, with 7 bases identical to TRBD1. V shed 1 base, J shed 4 bases, and the junction held 6 bases outside the gene matches. This CDR3 spans 15 amino acids. Germline CDR1 reads MNHEY; CDR2 reads SVGAGI.

This chain uses TRBV7-2 with TRBJ2-7; a possible D gene is TRBD1 (6 bases). From germline, CDR1 is SGHTA and CDR2 FQGNSA. The V end was cut by 5 bases, the J end by 5 bases, with 16 bases between. This CDR3 is built from 14 residues. CDR3 protein: CASSHQQGSNEQYF. The CDR3 nucleotides read TGTGCCAGCAGCCACCAACAGGGAAGCAACGAGCAGTACTTC.

This chain uses TRBV12-3 or TRBV12-4 with TRBJ2-3; tentatively, D is TRBD1 (5 bases). The CDR3 is 13 residues long. Trimming cost V 2 bases and J 5 bases, with 8 bases left between them. The CDR3 spells CASSLFRGDTQYF. In DNA, the CDR3 is TGTGCCAGCAGTTTATTTAGGGGAGATACGCAGTATTTT.

Turning to this clone: Distinct nucleotide sequences in the sample also encode this CDR3. The rearrangement links TRBV7-9 to TRBJ1-5; D not certain. The V end lost 3 bases, the J end lost 6 bases, and 6 bases lay between the germline ends. In germline, CDR1 is SEHNR, CDR2 FQNEAQ (reference sequence). There are 12 residues in the CDR3. CDR3 in amino acids: CASSFPGQPQHF. The DNA for the CDR3 is TGTGCCAGCAGCTTTCCCGGTCAGCCCCAGCATTTT.

Points on this clone: The identical CDR3 is also encoded by other nucleotide sequences in the sample. The chain couples TRBV20-1 to TRBJ2-7; D is unresolved. Germline CDR1 is DFQATT and CDR2 is SNEGSKA (reference sequence). This CDR3 is built from 11 residues. The germline V and J ends were trimmed by 2 bases and 3 bases, with 5 bases remaining between them. DNA of the CDR3: TGCAGTGCTAGACCCGGCTACGAGCAGTACTTC. Translating gives CSARPGYEQYF.

In its sample, this clone was seen once. CDR3 coding DNA: TGTGCCAGCAGCGTAGCTACGAGGACAGGGGGCGGTGAGACCCAGTACTTC. This codes for CASSVATRTGGGETQYF. J is TRBJ2-5 and V is TRBV9; 11 bases line up with TRBD1. The CDR3 is 17 residues long. The germline V gene encodes CDR1 SGDLS and CDR2 YYNGEE. J gave up 5 bases and V 0 bases, and 9 bases lay outside the gene matches.